The T cell receptor (beta chain) under discussion was sequenced for a study of T cell responses to AZD1222 COVID-19 vaccine (dated by TCRdb to 2020 to 2022). With regard to the full study: AZD1222 recipients given second doses at about 4 weeks or at about 12 weeks were pooled, since spike-specific TCR depth and breadth were not found to differ between the two schedules. Enrollment into the trials was organized by age into subgroups of 18-55, 56-69 and 70-plus years, and those subgroups contained roughly 150, 30 and 60 TCR-sequenced participants, respectively. A total of 233 trial participants underwent TCR sequencing, of whom 207 received two doses of AZD1222 and about 26 received two doses of the MenACWY control vaccine. Broader findings and caveats from the paper: In the small 56-69-year group, the increase in depth fell short of significance, most likely because of low power. The whole spike protein was spanned by vaccine-associated CD4 TCRs, and dominant responses were seen in regions 160-218 and 743-854. Most participants were white British and females outnumbered males, and the authors suggested that clonal diversity may have been underestimated. Conclusions about previously exposed vaccinees are limited, since just 6 or 7 AZD1222 recipients were seropositive for SARS-CoV-2 at baseline. After two AZD1222 doses, both the breadth and the depth of spike-specific TCRs were significantly higher than at day 0 and than in MenACWY recipients. No day 14 peak-response samples were available, so repertoires were characterized only after the peak T cell response. Nearly half of unique spike-specific TCRs reportedly recognized epitopes outside regions mutated in the B.1.351 and B.1.1.7 variants.

The CDR3 regions of human TCRbeta chains were analyzed by immunosequencing. In the original analysis: TCRs in the repertoires were matched against a reference library of SARS-CoV-2-specific TCRs that had been generated with the MIRA antigen-specificity platform. Breadth was defined as the fraction of unique TCRs that were SARS-CoV-2-associated. Depth was defined as the fraction of total T cells that were SARS-CoV-2-associated. Using the MIRA data, each spike-specific TCR was mapped to the spike region that the TCR reacts to and placed in a CD4 or CD8 class. Log10-transformed breadth and depth values were compared by one-way ANOVA with Sidak's multiple comparisons tests. This is the immuneACCESS table as TCRdb keeps it, with only in-frame sequences that have V and J called. A part of the clones is gone; compared with another copy, unresolved V genes explain less than half, and the rest is unexplained. V and J calls and clone size are as listed in that table; D and trimming were resolved from the DNA. Recorded for this sample are approximately 120,000 clones; around nine tenths of them occurred a single time. Jointly, the top ten make up approximately 15% of the sample.

CDR1 and CDR2 are drawn from the germline V gene: SGHAT, FQNNGV. The V end gives up 0 bases and the J end 7 bases, leaving 6 bases in the junction not matched to a gene. CDR3 length: 14 amino acids, cysteine to phenylalanine. Kept here is only the CDR3 DNA, which spans 42 bases and is read in frame from base 1. In regard to this clone: No cognate antigen has been identified for it. No base qualities exist here, and no much larger clone lies one base off it.

The time point label on this specimen signifies: baseline before first vaccination. The vaccinee samples were drawn from two UK trials, COV001 and COV002, one of which was a single-blind randomized controlled phase 2/3 trial testing AZD1222 (ChAdOx1 nCoV-19) in healthy adults. For TCRbeta chain sequencing, PBMC samples were collected from trial participants at day 0 and at day 28 after the second dose. This specimen consisted of peripheral blood, obtained on day 0 of AZD1222 vaccination. The chain joins TRBV11-2 to TRBJ2-7, and TRBD2 matches 7 of the central bases. This TCR came from an adult in good health. The base sequence is TGTGCCAGCAGCTTAGATTTAGGGACTAAAGAGCAGTACTTC. Its amino acids are CASSLDLGTKEQYF.